This T cell receptor (beta chain) was found in a study of blood T cell repertoires in COVID-19. Study in general: Spain, Italy and the United States supplied samples that represented acute and convalescent COVID-19. T cells, B-cell-depleted T cells, or PBMCs provided the cDNA or gDNA that served as material.

Authors' data handling: It was from reference gene primer amplification that nucleated cell counts were estimated. Libraries were prepared by immunoSEQ multiplex PCR; TCRdb keeps only in-frame clonotypes and omits some of them. The V and J calls and the clone size are those of that table, but D and trimming were determined from the DNA. This table has 120,000 to 150,000 clones, roughly 80% appearing once. This clone was detected once. The trim removed 0 bases at V and 2 bases at J, leaving 3 bases unmatched. Germline V gene data show CDR1 as MNHEY and CDR2 as SVGEGT. The CDR3 totals 16 residues. The J gene is TRBJ1-2, the V gene TRBV6-2 or TRBV6-3, with 10 bases that match TRBD1. This TCR derives from a human donor in a cohort sampled during active COVID-19. Sequenced input: peripheral blood. The CDR3 region has the DNA TGTGCCAGCAGTTACTCGGGACAGGGGCGAAACTATGGCTACACCTTC. As protein: CASSYSGQGRNYGYTF.